Sequencing of this T cell receptor beta chain was carried out in a study of identical twins. TCRdb re-called the 5' RACE reads through MiXCR, storing one row per CDR3 protein. This sample has about 530,000 distinct CDR3 sequences, with approximately 20% found just once. Germline CDR1 and CDR2: MNHEY and SVGAGI. The CDR3 spans 14 residues. This clonotype has more than one count but fewer than ten. The germline gene is not matched at one end of the junction; a read error may be the cause. This sample was shared with a second study, whose subject was yellow fever vaccine responses in identical twins.

The chain recombines TRBV6-5 with TRBJ2-1, with TRBD2 matching over 12 bases. The TCR originated in a woman aged 18-29 years in good health. Sample: CD4+ T cells sorted from blood. CDR3 sequence (DNA): TGTGCCAGCAGTTACCCGAACCTAGCGGGAGGGATCGTCTTC. Protein product: CASSYPNLAGGIVF.